This is a list of T cell receptor beta chains from one sample in a study of T-cell memory formation after mild COVID-19. TCRdb independently ran MiXCR on the 5' RACE reads; one entry per CDR3 protein. The data hold about 340,000 distinct CDR3 sequences, with 20% to 25% observed a single time. The sample comprised PBMCs or a T cell subset sorted from them (not recorded which). Receptors were obtained from a young man who had mild COVID-19 (a few samples of this study predate the infection). Cell type and time point are not known. The conserved cysteine and the conserved F or W are not part of the CDR3 here.

ASDRWGSTDTQY TRBJ2-3 TRBV7-9
ASSLFTGANTGELF TRBJ2-2 TRBV5-1
ASSASGQANQPQH TRBJ1-5 TRBV9
ATSRDRSPDTQY TRBJ2-3 TRBV15
ASSGRWGQPQH TRBJ1-5 TRBV14
ASSARDRPLEAF TRBJ1-1 TRBV7-9
SVRVLAEKQSTDTQY TRBJ2-3 TRBV29-1
ASSSPGLAGGPDIDEQY TRBJ2-7 TRBV6-2/TRBV6-3
ASGTSGGVRETQY TRBJ2-5 TRBV19
ASSPLGFETQY TRBJ2-5 TRBV18